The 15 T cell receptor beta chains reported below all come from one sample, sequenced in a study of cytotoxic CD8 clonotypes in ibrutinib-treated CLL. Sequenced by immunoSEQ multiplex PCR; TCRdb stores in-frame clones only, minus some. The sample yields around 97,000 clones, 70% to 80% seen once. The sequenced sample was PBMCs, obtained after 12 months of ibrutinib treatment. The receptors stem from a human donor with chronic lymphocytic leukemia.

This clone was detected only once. CDR3 nucleotide sequence: TGTGCCAGCAGACACCTCACCGGGGAGCTGTTTTTT. Its protein product is CASRHLTGELFF. The rearrangement uses TRBV19 and TRBJ2-2; D is unresolved. The CDR3 runs 12 residues. The ends were cut back, 9 bases at V and 4 bases at J, with 9 bases in the middle. Germline V CDR1 and CDR2: LNHDA, SQIVND (reference sequence).

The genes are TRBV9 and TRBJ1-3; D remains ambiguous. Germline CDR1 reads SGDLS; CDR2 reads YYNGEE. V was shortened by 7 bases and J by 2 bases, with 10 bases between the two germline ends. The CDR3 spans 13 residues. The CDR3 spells CASQLGTGNTIYF. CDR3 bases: TGTGCCAGCCAATTGGGGACTGGAAACACCATATATTTT.

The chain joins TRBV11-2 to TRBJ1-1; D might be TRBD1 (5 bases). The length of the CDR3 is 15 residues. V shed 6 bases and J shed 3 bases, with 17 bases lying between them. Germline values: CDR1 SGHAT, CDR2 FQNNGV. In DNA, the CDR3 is TGTGCCAGCAGTTTATGGGGGAGGGCGGACACTGAAGCTTTCTTT. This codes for CASSLWGRADTEAFF.

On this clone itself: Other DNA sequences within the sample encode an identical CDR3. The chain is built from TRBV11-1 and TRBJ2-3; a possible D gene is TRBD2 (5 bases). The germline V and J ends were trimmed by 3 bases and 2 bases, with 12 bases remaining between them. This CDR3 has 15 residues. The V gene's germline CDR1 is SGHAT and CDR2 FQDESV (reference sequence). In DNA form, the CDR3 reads TGTGCCAGCAGCTTGAGCCAGCGGTTCACAGATACGCAGTATTTT. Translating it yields CASSLSQRFTDTQYF.

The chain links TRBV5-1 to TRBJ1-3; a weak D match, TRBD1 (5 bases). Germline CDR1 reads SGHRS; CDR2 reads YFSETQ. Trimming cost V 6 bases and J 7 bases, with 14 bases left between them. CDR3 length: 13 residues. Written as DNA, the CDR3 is TGCGCCAGCACAGGGCATAGTGACAACACCATATATTTT. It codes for CASTGHSDNTIYF.

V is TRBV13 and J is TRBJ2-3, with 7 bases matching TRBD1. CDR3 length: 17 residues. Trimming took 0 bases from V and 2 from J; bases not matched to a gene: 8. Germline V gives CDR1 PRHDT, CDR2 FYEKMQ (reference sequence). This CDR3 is CASSLGTGVRATDTQYF. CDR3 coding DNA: TGTGCCAGCAGCTTAGGTACAGGGGTTCGGGCCACAGATACGCAGTATTTT.

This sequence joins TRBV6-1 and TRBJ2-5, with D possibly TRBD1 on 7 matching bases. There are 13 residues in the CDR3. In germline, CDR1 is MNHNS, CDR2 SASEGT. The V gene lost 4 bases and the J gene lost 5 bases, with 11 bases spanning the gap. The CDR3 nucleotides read TGTGCCAGCAGTGGGGCAGGGGGGGAGACCCAGTACTTC. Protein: CASSGAGGETQYF.

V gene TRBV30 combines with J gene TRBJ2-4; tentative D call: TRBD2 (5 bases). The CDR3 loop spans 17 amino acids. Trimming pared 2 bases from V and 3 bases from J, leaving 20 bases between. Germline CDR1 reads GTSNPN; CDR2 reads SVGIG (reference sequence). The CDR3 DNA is TGTGCCTGGAGTCCGGTTTCGGGGTATGGGAGCAAAAACATTCAGTACTTC. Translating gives CAWSPVSGYGSKNIQYF.

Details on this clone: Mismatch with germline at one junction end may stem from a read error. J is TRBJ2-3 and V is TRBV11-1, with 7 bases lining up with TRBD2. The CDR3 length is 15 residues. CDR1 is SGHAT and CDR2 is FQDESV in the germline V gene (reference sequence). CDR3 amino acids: CASSLAAYHTDTQYF. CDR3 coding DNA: TGTGCCAGCAGCCTAGCGGCGTATCACACAGATACGCAGTATTTT.

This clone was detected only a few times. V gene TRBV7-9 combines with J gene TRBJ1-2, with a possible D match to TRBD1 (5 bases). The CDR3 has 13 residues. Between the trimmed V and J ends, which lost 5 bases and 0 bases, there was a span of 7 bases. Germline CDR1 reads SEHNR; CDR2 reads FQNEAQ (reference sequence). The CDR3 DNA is TGTGCCAGCAGCCTGACAGCTAACTATGGCTACACCTTC. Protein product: CASSLTANYGYTF.

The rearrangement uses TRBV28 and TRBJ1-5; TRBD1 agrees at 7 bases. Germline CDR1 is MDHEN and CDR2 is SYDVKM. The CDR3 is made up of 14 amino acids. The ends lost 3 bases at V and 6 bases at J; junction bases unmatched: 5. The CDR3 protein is CASSFAQGGQPQHF. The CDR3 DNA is TGTGCCAGCAGTTTTGCGCAGGGGGGTCAGCCCCAGCATTTT. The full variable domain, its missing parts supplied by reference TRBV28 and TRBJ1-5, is DVKVTQSSRYLVKRTGEKVFLECVQDMDHENMFWYRQDPGLGLRLIYFSYDVKMKEKGDIPEGYSVSREKKERFSLILESASTNQTSMYLCASSFAQGGQPQHFGDGTRLSIL.

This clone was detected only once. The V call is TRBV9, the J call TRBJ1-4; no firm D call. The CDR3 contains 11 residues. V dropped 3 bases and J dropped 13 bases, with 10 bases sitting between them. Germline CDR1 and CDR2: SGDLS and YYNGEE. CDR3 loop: CASSAGGGLFF. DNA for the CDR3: TGTGCCAGCAGCGCAGGAGGTGGACTGTTTTTT.

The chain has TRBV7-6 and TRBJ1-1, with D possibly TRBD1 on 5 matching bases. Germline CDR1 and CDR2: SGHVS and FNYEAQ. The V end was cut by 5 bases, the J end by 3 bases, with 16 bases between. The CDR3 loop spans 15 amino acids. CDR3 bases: TGTGCCAGCAGCCCATACACCATAGGGGACACTGAAGCTTTCTTT. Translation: CASSPYTIGDTEAFF.

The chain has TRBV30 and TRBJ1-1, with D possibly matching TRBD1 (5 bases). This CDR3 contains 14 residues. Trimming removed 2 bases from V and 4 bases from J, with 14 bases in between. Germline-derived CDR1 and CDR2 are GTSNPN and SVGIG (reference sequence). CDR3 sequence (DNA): TGTGCCTGGAGTAAACTTAGGAGGGGCACTGAAGCTTTCTTT. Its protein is CAWSKLRRGTEAFF.

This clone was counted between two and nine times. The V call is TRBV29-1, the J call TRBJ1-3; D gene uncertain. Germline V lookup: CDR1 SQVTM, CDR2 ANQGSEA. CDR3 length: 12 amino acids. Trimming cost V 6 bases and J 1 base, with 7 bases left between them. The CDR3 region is CSVRDSGNTIYF. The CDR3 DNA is TGCAGCGTACGGGATTCTGGAAACACCATATATTTT.